The rows below give T cell receptor beta chains drawn from one sample of a study of blood T cells in healthy people across ages. TCRdb ran MiXCR on the 5' RACE reads and lists one entry per CDR3 protein. The sample gives about 1.8 million distinct CDR3 sequences, roughly 52% of which show up once; roughly 2% is in the top ten. Sequencing was performed on blood. These receptors all stem from a woman in her thirties or forties in good health. CDR3s include the opening cysteine and the closing phenylalanine or tryptophan. A D gene is named only where the DNA matches it firmly. Size is omitted from some rows. Given values are once, few, many or a class for expanded clones.

v_gene: TRBV10-3
j_gene: TRBJ2-6
d_gene: NA
abundance: few
CDR3aa: CAISGTGANVLTF
CDR3nt: TGTGCCATCAGTGGTACTGGGGCCAACGTCCTGACTTTC

v_gene: TRBV20-1
j_gene: TRBJ2-5
d_gene: NA
abundance: NA
CDR3aa: CSAHLDRVMEQYF
CDR3nt: TGCAGTGCCCACCTGGACCGCGTAATGGAGCAGTACTTC

v_gene: TRBV24-1
j_gene: TRBJ1-2
d_gene: TRBD1
abundance: NA
CDR3aa: CATSEPTGGYGYTF
CDR3nt: TGTGCCACCAGTGAGCCGACAGGGGGATATGGCTACACCTTC

v_gene: TRBV6-1
j_gene: TRBJ1-5
d_gene: TRBD1
abundance: NA
CDR3aa: CASRTGGAGRNQPQHF
CDR3nt: TGTGCCAGCAGGACAGGGGGCGCGGGACGCAATCAGCCCCAGCATTTT

v_gene: TRBV28
j_gene: TRBJ2-4
d_gene: TRBD1
abundance: NA
CDR3aa: CASTMDRVGEQYF
CDR3nt: TGTGCCAGCACAATGGACAGGGTGGGAGAGCAGTACTTC

v_gene: TRBV2
j_gene: TRBJ2-3
d_gene: NA
abundance: NA
CDR3aa: CASRHGVTDTQYF
CDR3nt: TGTGCCAGCAGGCACGGCGTTACAGATACGCAGTATTTT

v_gene: TRBV5-6
j_gene: TRBJ2-5
d_gene: TRBD1
abundance: NA
CDR3aa: CASSFRQGKGQETQYF
CDR3nt: TGTGCCAGCAGCTTCCGACAGGGGAAAGGCCAAGAGACCCAGTACTTC

v_gene: TRBV11-2
j_gene: TRBJ2-7
d_gene: NA
abundance: few
CDR3aa: CASSFGGMAYEQYF
CDR3nt: TGTGCCAGCAGCTTTGGGGGGATGGCCTACGAGCAGTACTTC

v_gene: TRBV27
j_gene: TRBJ2-7
d_gene: NA
abundance: NA
CDR3aa: CASSLTGTGVWEQYF
CDR3nt: TGTGCCAGCAGTTTAACCGGGACTGGGGTATGGGAGCAGTACTTC

v_gene: TRBV15
j_gene: TRBJ2-4
d_gene: TRBD2
abundance: few
CDR3aa: CATRTGGAAKNIQYF
CDR3nt: TGTGCCACCAGGACCGGGGGGGCTGCCAAAAACATTCAGTACTTC

v_gene: TRBV15
j_gene: TRBJ1-1
d_gene: TRBD1
abundance: NA
CDR3aa: CATSRTTGGTEAFF
CDR3nt: TGTGCCACCAGCAGAACTACAGGGGGCACTGAAGCTTTCTTT

v_gene: TRBV20-1
j_gene: TRBJ2-7
d_gene: TRBD1
abundance: NA
CDR3aa: CSWTGQGSYEQYF
CDR3nt: TGCTCTTGGACGGGACAGGGATCCTACGAGCAGTACTTC

v_gene: TRBV3-1
j_gene: TRBJ1-5
d_gene: NA
abundance: NA
CDR3aa: CASSQAYREQPQHF
CDR3nt: TGTGCCAGCAGCCAAGCTTACAGGGAGCAGCCCCAGCATTTT

v_gene: TRBV7-3
j_gene: TRBJ2-3
d_gene: TRBD1
abundance: few
CDR3aa: CASSSQGALFTDTQYF
CDR3nt: TGTGCCAGCAGCTCCCAGGGGGCCCTATTCACAGATACGCAGTATTTT

v_gene: TRBV25-1
j_gene: TRBJ2-1
d_gene: NA
abundance: NA
CDR3aa: CASSGDQTAYNEQSF
CDR3nt: TGTGCCAGCAGTGGAGACCAGACAGCCTACAATGAGCAGTCCTTC

v_gene: TRBV27
j_gene: TRBJ2-3
d_gene: NA
abundance: NA
CDR3aa: CASSLRGESDTQYF
CDR3nt: TGTGCCAGCAGTTTAAGGGGGGAGTCAGATACGCAGTATTTT

v_gene: TRBV4-3
j_gene: TRBJ2-3
d_gene: TRBD2
abundance: NA
CDR3aa: CASSQVTVAGPDTQYF
CDR3nt: TGCGCCAGCAGCCAAGTCACGGTAGCGGGCCCAGATACGCAGTATTTT

v_gene: TRBV6-2/TRBV6-3
j_gene: TRBJ2-1
d_gene: TRBD2
abundance: many
CDR3aa: CASSYSEGLAGAVSYNEQFF
CDR3nt: TGTGCCAGCAGTTACTCGGAGGGACTAGCGGGGGCCGTCTCCTACAATGAGCAGTTCTTC

v_gene: TRBV19
j_gene: TRBJ1-5
d_gene: TRBD1
abundance: NA
CDR3aa: CASSHNTGEWGNQPQHF
CDR3nt: TGTGCCAGTAGTCACAATACAGGGGAATGGGGCAATCAGCCCCAGCATTTT

v_gene: TRBV3-1
j_gene: TRBJ2-4
d_gene: NA
abundance: once
CDR3aa: CASSQQGGQNIQYF
CDR3nt: TGTGCCAGCAGCCAACAAGGGGGTCAAAACATTCAGTACTTC

v_gene: TRBV6-2/TRBV6-3
j_gene: TRBJ2-7
d_gene: NA
abundance: NA
CDR3aa: CASSYLGLYEQYF
CDR3nt: TGTGCCAGCAGTTATCTGGGACTCTACGAGCAGTACTTC

v_gene: TRBV28
j_gene: TRBJ2-3
d_gene: TRBD2
abundance: NA
CDR3aa: CASSLQSGEDTQYF
CDR3nt: TGTGCCAGCAGCCTCCAGAGCGGGGAAGATACGCAGTATTTT

v_gene: TRBV4-1
j_gene: TRBJ1-5
d_gene: NA
abundance: NA
CDR3aa: CASSQTWGGGHLNQPQHF
CDR3nt: TGCGCCAGCAGCCAAACCTGGGGAGGGGGACACCTCAATCAGCCCCAGCATTTT

v_gene: TRBV6-2/TRBV6-3
j_gene: TRBJ2-7
d_gene: NA
abundance: few
CDR3aa: CASPWLGKGKSYEQYF
CDR3nt: TGTGCCAGCCCCTGGTTGGGGAAAGGGAAATCCTACGAGCAGTACTTC

v_gene: TRBV11-2
j_gene: TRBJ1-5
d_gene: NA
abundance: NA
CDR3aa: CASSLDDRASPQHF
CDR3nt: TGTGCCAGCAGCTTAGATGACCGAGCTTCGCCCCAGCATTTT

v_gene: TRBV20-1
j_gene: TRBJ1-6
d_gene: TRBD1
abundance: NA
CDR3aa: CSARKPGQGYSPLHF
CDR3nt: TGCAGTGCTCGAAAACCGGGACAGGGTTATTCACCCCTCCACTTT

v_gene: TRBV5-6
j_gene: TRBJ1-2
d_gene: NA
abundance: once
CDR3aa: CASSADTGSVSYTF
CDR3nt: TGTGCCAGCAGCGCGGACACAGGGTCAGTTAGCTACACCTTC

v_gene: TRBV28
j_gene: TRBJ2-5
d_gene: NA
abundance: NA
CDR3aa: CASRDHQGFPGETQYF
CDR3nt: TGTGCCAGCAGGGATCATCAGGGGTTTCCGGGGGAGACCCAGTACTTC

v_gene: TRBV7-2
j_gene: TRBJ2-7
d_gene: NA
abundance: NA
CDR3aa: CASSQWPRGSSDEQYF
CDR3nt: TGTGCCAGCAGCCAATGGCCCCGAGGGAGCTCTGACGAGCAGTACTTC

v_gene: TRBV4-3
j_gene: TRBJ2-1
d_gene: TRBD1
abundance: NA
CDR3aa: CASSQARTGISNEQFF
CDR3nt: TGCGCCAGCAGCCAAGCACGGACAGGGATTTCCAATGAGCAGTTCTTC

v_gene: TRBV2
j_gene: TRBJ2-5
d_gene: NA
abundance: NA
CDR3aa: CASSDPVGATPQETQYF
CDR3nt: TGTGCCAGCAGTGACCCCGTTGGGGCCACACCCCAAGAGACCCAGTACTTC

v_gene: TRBV28
j_gene: TRBJ1-5
d_gene: TRBD1
abundance: NA
CDR3aa: CASKIGGQLNQPQHF
CDR3nt: TGTGCCAGCAAAATCGGGGGACAGCTAAATCAGCCCCAGCATTTT

v_gene: TRBV3-1
j_gene: TRBJ1-2
d_gene: NA
abundance: few
CDR3aa: CASSQDLRSGGYTF
CDR3nt: TGTGCCAGCAGCCAAGATCTCAGGTCTGGTGGCTACACCTTC

v_gene: TRBV12-3/TRBV12-4
j_gene: TRBJ2-4
d_gene: NA
abundance: NA
CDR3aa: CASSLGEGDIQYF
CDR3nt: TGTGCCAGCAGTTTAGGTGAGGGCGACATTCAGTACTTC

v_gene: TRBV7-2
j_gene: TRBJ1-6
d_gene: NA
abundance: NA
CDR3aa: CASSREDPNSPLHF
CDR3nt: TGTGCCAGCAGTCGAGAGGACCCCAATTCACCCCTCCACTTT

v_gene: TRBV6-2/TRBV6-3
j_gene: TRBJ2-1
d_gene: TRBD2
abundance: few
CDR3aa: CASRPLFPSGLLYNEQFF
CDR3nt: TGTGCCAGCAGACCCCTCTTCCCTAGCGGCCTTCTCTACAATGAGCAGTTCTTC

v_gene: TRBV4-1
j_gene: TRBJ2-7
d_gene: TRBD1
abundance: NA
CDR3aa: CASTPGQGLREQYF
CDR3nt: TGCGCCAGCACCCCGGGACAGGGTCTTCGCGAGCAGTACTTC

v_gene: TRBV4-2
j_gene: TRBJ2-7
d_gene: NA
abundance: few
CDR3aa: CASSQEAGSTYEQYF
CDR3nt: TGTGCCAGCAGCCAAGAGGCGGGGTCAACCTACGAGCAGTACTTC

v_gene: TRBV12-3/TRBV12-4
j_gene: TRBJ1-4
d_gene: NA
abundance: few
CDR3aa: CASSPMTAPNEKLFF
CDR3nt: TGTGCCAGCAGCCCTATGACAGCCCCTAATGAAAAACTGTTTTTT

v_gene: TRBV6-5
j_gene: TRBJ2-3
d_gene: TRBD2
abundance: NA
CDR3aa: CASSYLSGRGGISDTQYF
CDR3nt: TGTGCCAGCAGTTACCTCTCTGGGCGGGGGGGAATATCAGATACGCAGTATTTT

v_gene: TRBV5-6
j_gene: TRBJ2-5
d_gene: NA
abundance: NA
CDR3aa: CASRRATGTQYF
CDR3nt: TGTGCCAGCAGGCGGGCGACGGGGACCCAGTACTTC

v_gene: TRBV29-1
j_gene: TRBJ2-1
d_gene: TRBD2
abundance: few
CDR3aa: CSVGWRGGVEQFF
CDR3nt: TGCAGCGTTGGTTGGCGGGGGGGCGTTGAGCAGTTCTTC